These 21 T cell receptor beta chains came from one sample sequenced in a study of blood T cell repertoires in COVID-19. The data were produced by immunoSEQ multiplex PCR, yet TCRdb's version contains in-frame clones alone and is incomplete. The repertoire holds approximately 260,000 clones, with about nine tenths as singletons. The sequenced material came from peripheral blood. Source of these receptors: a man aged 55-75 years who had recovered from COVID-19.

This clone was counted a few times. The J gene is TRBJ1-4, the V gene TRBV5-1, with D maybe TRBD1 (5 bases). CDR3 size: 15 residues. Germline lookup yields CDR1 SGHRS and CDR2 YFSETQ. Trimming cost V 0 bases and J 8 bases, with 14 bases left between them. CDR3 sequence: CASSLVGRGSEKLFF. In nucleotides, the CDR3 is TGCGCCAGCAGCTTGGTCGGGAGGGGTAGCGAAAAACTGTTTTTT.

Of note for this clone: The same CDR3 can be traced to other DNA sequences in this sample. The rearrangement uses TRBV11-2 and TRBJ1-3, with 8 bases matching TRBD1. Germline assignment: CDR1 SGHAT and CDR2 FQNNGV. The trim removed 4 bases at V and 2 bases at J, leaving 4 bases unmatched. This CDR3 is built from 15 residues. The CDR3 DNA sequence: TGTGCCAGCAGCTCCGGGACAGGAACTGGAAACACCATATATTTT. This codes for CASSSGTGTGNTIYF.

The sample holds one count of this clone. The chain carries TRBV5-1 and TRBJ2-3, with D hard to call. The CDR3 contains 14 residues. Trimming took 4 bases from V and 6 from J, leaving 15 bases between them. Germline values: CDR1 SGHRS, CDR2 YFSETQ. DNA for the CDR3: TGCGCCAGCAGCCCACGTCCGAGCCATGATACGCAGTATTTT. Its protein is CASSPRPSHDTQYF.

This chain joins TRBV10-3 and TRBJ2-7; tentative D call: TRBD2 (6 bases). Trimming shortened V by 2 bases and J by 9 bases, and 20 bases separated the two germline ends. CDR1 is ENHRY, CDR2 SYGVKD, per germline. The CDR3 extends over 15 amino acids. This chain's CDR3 is CAISESRSGGAGQYV. CDR3 sequence (DNA): TGTGCCATCAGTGAGAGCCGGTCGGGTGGAGCGGGGCAGTACGTC.

The chain carries TRBV5-1 and TRBJ2-5, with D perhaps matching TRBD2 (7 bases). CDR3 length: 14 residues. Germline CDR1 is SGHRS and CDR2 is YFSETQ. The V gene lost 3 bases and the J gene lost 4 bases, with 13 bases spanning the gap. Here the CDR3 DNA reads TGCGCCAGCAGCTGGGGGGGACAACGAGAGACCCAGTACTTC. Its translation is CASSWGGQRETQYF.

In this sample, this clone turned up once. This chain joins TRBV2 and TRBJ1-2; the D gene is possibly TRBD1 (6 bases). Deletions cut 6 bases from V and 10 bases from J, with 12 bases between. The CDR3 contains 11 residues. The V gene's germline CDR1 is SNHLY and CDR2 FYNNEI. The CDR3 here is CASRSQGPYTF. The CDR3 bases are TGTGCCAGCAGGTCTCAGGGGCCCTACACCTTC.

The J gene is TRBJ2-4, the V gene TRBV30; possible D gene TRBD1, 5 bases. From germline, CDR1 is GTSNPN and CDR2 SVGIG (reference sequence). CDR3 length: 15 amino acids. V was trimmed by 0 bases and J by 2 bases, leaving 11 bases between them. In DNA, the CDR3 is TGTGCCTGGAGTGTAATACCAGGGCCCAAAAACATTCAGTACTTC. Translated: CAWSVIPGPKNIQYF.

The chain is built from TRBV6-5 and TRBJ2-7, with 7 bases matching TRBD1. From germline, CDR1 is MNHEY and CDR2 SVGAGI. The V gene end was trimmed by 0 bases and the J gene end by 2 bases; junction bases not matched to a gene: 4. The CDR3 consists of 15 residues. In DNA form, the CDR3 reads TGTGCCAGCAGTTACTCGACAGGGCAAGCCTACGAGCAGTACTTC. Translation: CASSYSTGQAYEQYF.

This sequence joins TRBV18 and TRBJ1-6; a possible D gene is TRBD1 (6 bases). The CDR3 is made up of 14 amino acids. V shed 2 bases and J shed 8 bases, with 10 bases lying between them. CDR1 and CDR2 from the germline V gene are KGHSH and LQKENI. CDR3: CASSPVQGDSPLHF. The CDR3 DNA reads as TGTGCCAGCTCACCAGTACAGGGCGATTCACCCCTCCACTTT.

The chain uses TRBV24-1 and TRBJ2-6; 7 bases are a match to TRBD1. CDR1 is KGHDR, CDR2 SFDVKD, per germline. The CDR3 runs to 16 residues. V lost 1 base and J lost 4; bases outside the gene matches: 3. CDR3 sequence: CATSDFRGTGANVLTF. CDR3 DNA sequence: TGTGCCACCAGTGATTTCAGGGGGACGGGGGCCAACGTCCTGACTTTC.

The genes are TRBV6-5 and TRBJ2-1, with 7 positions matching TRBD2. V was clipped by 8 bases and J by 4 bases; unmatched bases: 2. This CDR3 contains 12 residues. CDR1 and CDR2 (germline): MNHEY, SVGAGI. CDR3 sequence (DNA): TGTGCCAGCGGGGGGGATTACAATGAGCAGTTCTTC. It encodes CASGGDYNEQFF.

In its sample, this clone was seen once. This chain joins TRBV5-1 and TRBJ2-4; TRBD1 agrees at 11 bases. In germline, CDR1 is SGHRS, CDR2 YFSETQ. The CDR3 contains 15 residues. V lost 3 bases to trimming and J lost 3 bases; unmatched junction nucleotides: 2. The CDR3 loop reads CASSWGQGGKNIQYF. The CDR3 nucleotides read TGCGCCAGCAGCTGGGGACAGGGGGGCAAAAACATTCAGTACTTC.

The chain employs TRBV7-2 and TRBJ2-3, with TRBD2 matching 7 bases. The V segment lost 3 bases and the J segment 6 bases; nucleotides outside the gene matches: 9. Germline CDR1 and CDR2: SGHTA and FQGNSA. The CDR3 is 15 residues long. Here the CDR3 DNA reads TGTGCCAGCAGCTTTGCGGACTGGCGGGGGGATACGCAGTATTTT. Its protein is CASSFADWRGDTQYF.

This chain joins TRBV5-4 and TRBJ2-2; D ambiguous. Germline values: CDR1 SGHNT, CDR2 YYREEE (reference sequence). This CDR3 comprises 14 residues. Deletions cut 4 bases from V and 2 bases from J, with 9 bases between. The CDR3 region has the DNA TGTGCCAGCAGCCCTAGAAGTAACACCGGGGAGCTGTTTTTT. Amino acids: CASSPRSNTGELFF.

This chain links TRBV3-1 (or the pseudogene TRBV3-2) with TRBJ1-6; D perhaps matches TRBD1 (5 bases). Germline V gene sequence: CDR1 LGHDT, CDR2 YNNKEL (reference sequence). Trimming removed 9 bases at V and 9 bases at J, with 24 bases between. This CDR3 spans 16 amino acids. CDR3 amino acids: CASSFLRDELSSPLHF. CDR3 nucleotides: TGTGCCAGTAGCTTTCTCAGGGATGAACTAAGTTCACCCCTCCACTTT.

A word on this clone: This specimen includes other DNA sequences encoding the same CDR3. The gene calls are TRBV19 and TRBJ2-2; 7 bases map to TRBD2. V dropped 4 bases and J dropped 4; count of bases not matched to a gene: 0. The CDR3 contains 13 residues. The germline V gene has CDR1 LNHDA and CDR2 SQIVND (reference sequence). CDR3 in DNA: TGTGCCAGTAGTACGGGGGGCACCGGGGAGCTGTTTTTT. Protein sequence: CASSTGGTGELFF.

The V and J genes are TRBV6-5 and TRBJ1-2; 9 nucleotides agree with TRBD1. V dropped 0 bases and J dropped 8; count of bases not matched to a gene: 7. The CDR3 totals 15 residues. Germline-derived CDR1 and CDR2 are MNHEY and SVGAGI. The CDR3 DNA reads as TGTGCCAGCAGTTACTCGGGCCAGACAGGGGGAGGCTACACCTTC. Encoded protein: CASSYSGQTGGGYTF.

As DNA, the CDR3 is TGTGCCAGCAGCTCTGGGGGACAGGCATTTAACACTGAAGCTTTCTTT. Its protein is CASSSGGQAFNTEAFF. The rearrangement links TRBV7-9 to TRBJ1-1; TRBD1 matches at 8 bases. V lost 4 bases to trimming and J lost 2 bases; unmatched junction nucleotides: 9. Germline loops: CDR1 SEHNR, CDR2 FQNEAQ (reference sequence). The CDR3 is 16 residues long.

V and J are TRBV5-1 and TRBJ1-1, with 10 bases identical to TRBD1. From germline, CDR1 is SGHRS and CDR2 YFSETQ. This CDR3 is built from 15 residues. V was clipped by 4 bases and J by 4 bases; unmatched bases: 7. The CDR3 nucleotides are TGCGCCAGCAGCCCCGACAGGGGGCGCGGCACTGAAGCTTTCTTT. Its protein product is CASSPDRGRGTEAFF.

The V call is TRBV2, the J call TRBJ2-7; 9 nucleotides line up with TRBD1. The length of the CDR3 is 14 residues. After removal of 6 bases from V and 3 bases from J, the junction contained 6 bases not matched to a gene. CDR1 SNHLY and CDR2 FYNNEI come from the germline V gene. This CDR3 is CASSATGGVYEQYF. The DNA of the CDR3 is TGTGCCAGCAGCGCGACAGGGGGAGTCTACGAGCAGTACTTC. The whole variable domain, filled in from reference TRBV2 and TRBJ2-7, reads EPEVTQTPSHQVTQMGQEVILRCVPISNHLYFYWYRQILGQKVEFLVSFYNNEISEKSEIFDDQFSVERPDGSNFTLKIRSTKLEDSAMYFCASSATGGVYEQYFGPGTRLTVT.

The chain uses TRBV19 and TRBJ1-5, with 8 bases aligning to TRBD1. Germline assignment: CDR1 LNHDA and CDR2 SQIVND (reference sequence). The CDR3 length is 15 residues. Trimming removed 8 bases from V and 0 bases from J; junction bases left unmatched: 6. CDR3 sequence: CASGQGHRSNQPQHF. CDR3 in DNA: TGTGCCAGTGGACAGGGCCATCGTAGCAATCAGCCCCAGCATTTT.